This TCR beta chain was observed in a study of tumor and adjacent non-tumor tissue in lung cancer. Study-wide context: The cohort had around eleven adenocarcinoma, a couple of squamous cell and 1 small cell patients. General observations from the study: Normal lung showed higher cumulative top 100 clone frequency than tumor. Significantly higher TCR diversity was found in tumor than normal lung.

Three rounds of nested PCR, following a modified ARM-PCR protocol, produced the TCRbeta library. TCRdb itself ran the multiplex PCR reads through MiXCR, one entry per CDR3 protein. In the table there are approximately 77,000 distinct CDR3 sequences, roughly 80% of which are singletons. The junction had 23 bases not matched to a gene; V was cut back by 3 bases and J by 12 bases. CDR1 and CDR2 from the germline V gene are LGHNA and YNFKEQ. This CDR3 comprises 19 residues. The template was RNA from unsorted bulk tissue. This non-tumor lung sample came from over 3 cm beyond the tumor edge. Newly diagnosed lung cancer patients had thoracic surgery in China, August–November 2014, without prior chemotherapy. For this clonotype: Its antigen is undetermined.

Specimen: distant non-tumor lung tissue. This TCR derives from a man in his sixties with non-small cell lung cancer. The rearrangement links TRBV4-2 to TRBJ2-1; 10 bases fit TRBD2. This chain's CDR3 is CASSHELVLSGGARYGQFF. The CDR3 DNA reads as TGTGCCAGCAGCCATGAACTAGTTTTAAGCGGGGGGGCAAGGTATGGGCAGTTCTTC.